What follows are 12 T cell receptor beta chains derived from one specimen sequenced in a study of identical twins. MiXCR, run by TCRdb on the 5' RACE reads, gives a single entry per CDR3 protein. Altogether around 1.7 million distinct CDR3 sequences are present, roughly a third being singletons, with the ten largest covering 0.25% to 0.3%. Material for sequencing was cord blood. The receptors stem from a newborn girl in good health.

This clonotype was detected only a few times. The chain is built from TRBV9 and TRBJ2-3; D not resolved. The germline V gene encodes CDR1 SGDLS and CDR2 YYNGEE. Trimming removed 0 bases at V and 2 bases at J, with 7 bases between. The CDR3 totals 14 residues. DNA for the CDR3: TGTGCCAGCAGCGTAGTGCCAGCCACAGATACGCAGTATTTT. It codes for CASSVVPATDTQYF.

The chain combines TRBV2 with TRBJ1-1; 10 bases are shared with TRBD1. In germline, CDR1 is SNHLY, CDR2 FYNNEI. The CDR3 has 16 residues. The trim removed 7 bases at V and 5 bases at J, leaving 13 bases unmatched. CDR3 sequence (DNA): TGTGCCAGCAACCGGGACAGGGGCCTCGGCTTGACTGAAGCTTTCTTT. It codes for CASNRDRGLGLTEAFF.

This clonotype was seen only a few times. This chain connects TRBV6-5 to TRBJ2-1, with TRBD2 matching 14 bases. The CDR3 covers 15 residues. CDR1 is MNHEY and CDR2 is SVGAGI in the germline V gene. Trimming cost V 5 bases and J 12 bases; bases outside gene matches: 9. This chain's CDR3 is CASSRSTSGRDPQFF. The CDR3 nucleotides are TGTGCCAGCAGTCGCTCGACTAGCGGGAGGGATCCGCAGTTCTTC.

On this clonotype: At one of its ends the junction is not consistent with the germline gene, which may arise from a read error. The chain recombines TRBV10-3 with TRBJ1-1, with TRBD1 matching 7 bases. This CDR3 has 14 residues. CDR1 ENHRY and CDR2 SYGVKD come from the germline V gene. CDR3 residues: CAFSSRTGGTEAFF. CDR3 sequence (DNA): TGTGCCTTCAGTAGTCGGACAGGCGGCACTGAAGCTTTCTTT.

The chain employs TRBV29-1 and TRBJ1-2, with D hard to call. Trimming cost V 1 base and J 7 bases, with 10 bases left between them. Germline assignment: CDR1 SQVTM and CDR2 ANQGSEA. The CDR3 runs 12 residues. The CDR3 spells CSVEGGSIGYTF. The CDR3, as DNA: TGCAGCGTTGAAGGTGGCAGTATTGGCTACACCTTC.

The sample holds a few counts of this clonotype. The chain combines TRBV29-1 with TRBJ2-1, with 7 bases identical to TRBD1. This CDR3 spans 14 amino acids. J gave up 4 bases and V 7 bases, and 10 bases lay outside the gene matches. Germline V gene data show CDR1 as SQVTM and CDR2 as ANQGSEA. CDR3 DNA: TGCAGCGCCAGCCACAGGGGTCTATACAATGAGCAGTTCTTC. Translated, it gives CSASHRGLYNEQFF.

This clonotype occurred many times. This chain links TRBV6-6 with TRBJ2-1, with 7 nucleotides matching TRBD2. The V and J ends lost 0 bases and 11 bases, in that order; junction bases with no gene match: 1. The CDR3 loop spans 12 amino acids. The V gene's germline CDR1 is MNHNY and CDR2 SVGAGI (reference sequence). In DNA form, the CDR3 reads TGTGCCAGCAGTTACTCGACTAGCCAGCAGTTCTTC. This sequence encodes CASSYSTSQQFF.

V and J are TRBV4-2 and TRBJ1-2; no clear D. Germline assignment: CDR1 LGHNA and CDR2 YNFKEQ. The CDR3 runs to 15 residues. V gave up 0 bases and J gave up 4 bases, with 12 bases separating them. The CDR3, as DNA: TGTGCCAGCAGCCAAGATGTGGCCAGTTCCTATGGCTACACCTTC. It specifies CASSQDVASSYGYTF.

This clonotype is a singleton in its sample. The DNA of the CDR3 is TGTGCCAGCTCAAATGGACAGATCGAGAATTCACCCCTCCACTTT. This encodes CASSNGQIENSPLHF. The genes are TRBV18 and TRBJ1-6; D may be TRBD1 (6 bases). The CDR3 loop spans 15 amino acids. The germline V gene has CDR1 KGHSH and CDR2 LQKENI. V was pared by 5 bases and J by 7 bases, with 15 bases between.

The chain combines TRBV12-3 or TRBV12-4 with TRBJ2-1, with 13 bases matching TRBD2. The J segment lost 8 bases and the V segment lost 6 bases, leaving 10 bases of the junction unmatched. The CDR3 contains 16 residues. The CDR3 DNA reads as TGTGCCAGCAGAGCACCGGGACTAGCGGGATCATATGAGCAGTTCTTC. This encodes CASRAPGLAGSYEQFF.

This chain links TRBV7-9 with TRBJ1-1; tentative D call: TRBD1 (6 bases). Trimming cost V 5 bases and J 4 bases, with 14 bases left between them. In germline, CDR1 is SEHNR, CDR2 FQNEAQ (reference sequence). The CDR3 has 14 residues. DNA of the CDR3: TGTGCCAGCAGCGGGGGCCTCCTAAGCACTGAAGCTTTCTTT. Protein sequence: CASSGGLLSTEAFF.

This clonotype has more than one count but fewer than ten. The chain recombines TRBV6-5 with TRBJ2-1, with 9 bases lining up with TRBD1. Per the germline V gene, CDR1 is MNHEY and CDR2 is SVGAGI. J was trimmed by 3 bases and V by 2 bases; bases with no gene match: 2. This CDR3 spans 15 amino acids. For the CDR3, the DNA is TGTGCCAGCAGTTACGAGACAGGGGGCTACAATGAGCAGTTCTTC. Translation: CASSYETGGYNEQFF.